This T cell receptor beta chain was recorded in a study of glioma-infiltrating T cells. Turning to this clonotype: Its cognate antigen is unknown.

This CDR3 comprises 14 residues. V was trimmed by 0 bases and J by 0 bases, leaving 6 bases between them. Per the germline V gene, CDR1 is SGHRS and CDR2 is YFSETQ. Notes on the study in general: Only very few CDR3 sequences appeared in both tissue and blood. Tissue-blood divergence was below expectation in non-neoplastic patients, above in gliomas.

Using RNA template, CDR3s of TCR alpha and beta were amplified with iRepertoire arm-PCR. TCRdb passed the multiplex PCR reads through MiXCR, listing each CDR3 protein once. The profile shows about 190,000 distinct CDR3 sequences, over 30% of them singletons. The sequenced material came from glioma tissue, nonneoplastic brain tissue, or PBMCs (not recorded which). The receptor was derived from a human donor with low-grade glioma or glioblastoma, undergoing nonglioma brain surgery, or in good health (not recorded which). The J gene is TRBJ2-5, the V gene TRBV5-1; D unresolved. The CDR3 DNA reads TGCGCCAGCAGCTTGGTTATGAACCAAGAGACCCAGTACTTC. It is translated as CASSLVMNQETQYF.